What follows describes a single T cell receptor (beta chain). As yet, its antigen is unknown. Germline CDR1 reads SNHLY; CDR2 reads FYNNEI. V was clipped by 1 base and J by 3 bases, with 19 bases between them. CDR3 length: 17 amino acids. These data originate in a study of cytomegalovirus exposure and HLA in healthy donors. Study information: Among the 350 to 400 donors who were genotyped, over 70% fell in the genetic ancestry cluster that is associated with self-reported Caucasian donors. Whole-study findings and limits: Cytomegalovirus association was assigned to under 200 TCR beta chains. Previous analysis showed most TCR beta V segments were productive about 87% or about 30% of the time.

60 Vbeta and 13 Jbeta primers were used in PCR. Profiling relied on immunoSEQ multiplex PCR, and the TCRdb table lists in-frame clones only, not all of them. The data hold about 130,000 clones, with 65% to 85% observed a single time. Sample: PBMCs. The TCR sequence derives from a man between 18 and 29 years old in good health and CMV-seropositive. The V and J genes are TRBV2 and TRBJ2-7; TRBD2 is a possible D gene (6 bases). DNA for the CDR3: TGTGCCAGCAGTGAAGGGGACTTGCAGGGCCCCTACTACGAGCAGTACTTC. It translates to CASSEGDLQGPYYEQYF.